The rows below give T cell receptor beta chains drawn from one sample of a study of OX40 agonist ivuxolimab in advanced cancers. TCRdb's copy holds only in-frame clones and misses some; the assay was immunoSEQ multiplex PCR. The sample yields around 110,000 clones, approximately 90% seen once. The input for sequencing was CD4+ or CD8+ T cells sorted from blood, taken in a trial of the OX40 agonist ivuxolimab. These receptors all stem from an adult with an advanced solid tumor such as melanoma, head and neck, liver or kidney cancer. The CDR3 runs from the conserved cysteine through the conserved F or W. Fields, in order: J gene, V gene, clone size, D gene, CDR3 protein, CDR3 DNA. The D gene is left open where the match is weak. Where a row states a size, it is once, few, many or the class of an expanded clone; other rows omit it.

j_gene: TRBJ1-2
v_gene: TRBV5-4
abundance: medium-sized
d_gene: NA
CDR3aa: CASSLTGSGGYTF
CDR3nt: TGTGCCAGCAGCTTGACTGGTTCGGGGGGCTACACCTTC

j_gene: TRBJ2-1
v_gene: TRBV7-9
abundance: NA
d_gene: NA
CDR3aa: CASSLIDAEQFF
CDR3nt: TGTGCCAGCAGCCTCATTGACGCTGAGCAGTTCTTC

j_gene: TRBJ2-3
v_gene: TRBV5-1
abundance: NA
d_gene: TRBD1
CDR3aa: CASSTGTGMGDTQYF
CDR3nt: TGCGCCAGCTCGACCGGGACAGGGATGGGAGATACGCAGTATTTT

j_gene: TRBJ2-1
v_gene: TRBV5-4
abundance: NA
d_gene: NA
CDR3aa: CASSLDPRSSYNEQFF
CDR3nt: TGTGCCAGCAGCTTGGATCCCAGGAGCTCCTACAATGAGCAGTTCTTC

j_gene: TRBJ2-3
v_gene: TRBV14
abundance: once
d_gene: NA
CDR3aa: CASSQDMGAVTDTQYF
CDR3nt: TGTGCCAGCAGCCAAGATATGGGGGCGGTTACAGATACGCAGTATTTT

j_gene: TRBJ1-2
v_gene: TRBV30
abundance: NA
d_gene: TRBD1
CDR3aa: CAWSLTGGSYGYTF
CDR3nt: TGTGCCTGGTCCCTGACAGGGGGCTCCTATGGCTACACCTTC

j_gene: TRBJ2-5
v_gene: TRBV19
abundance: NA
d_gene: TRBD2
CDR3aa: CASRGLAVQETQYF
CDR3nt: TGTGCCAGTCGCGGGCTAGCGGTACAAGAGACCCAGTACTTC

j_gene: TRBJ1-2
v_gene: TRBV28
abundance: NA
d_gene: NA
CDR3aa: CASSLGGAAGGGYTF
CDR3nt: TGTGCCAGCAGTTTAGGAGGGGCGGCGGGTGGGGGCTACACCTTC

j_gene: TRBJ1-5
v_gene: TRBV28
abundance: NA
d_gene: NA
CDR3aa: CASSWGQPQHF
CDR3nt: TGTGCCAGCAGCTGGGGTCAGCCCCAGCATTTT

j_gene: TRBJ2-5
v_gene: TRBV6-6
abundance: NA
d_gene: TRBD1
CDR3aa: CASSYPFRGLQETQYF
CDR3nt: TGTGCCAGCAGTTATCCCTTCAGGGGGCTGCAAGAGACCCAGTACTTC

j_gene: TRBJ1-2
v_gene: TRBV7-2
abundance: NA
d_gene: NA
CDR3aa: CASSLGREANYGYTF
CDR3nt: TGTGCCAGCAGCCTCGGACGGGAGGCTAACTATGGCTACACCTTC

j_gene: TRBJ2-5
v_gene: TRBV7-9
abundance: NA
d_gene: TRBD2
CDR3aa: CASSFLAVETQYF
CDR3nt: TGTGCCAGCAGCTTTCTAGCGGTGGAGACCCAGTACTTC

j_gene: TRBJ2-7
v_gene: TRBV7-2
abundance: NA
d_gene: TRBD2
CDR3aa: CASSPRGLAGGYEQYF
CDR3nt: TGTGCCAGCAGCCCCAGGGGACTAGCGGGGGGTTACGAGCAGTACTTC

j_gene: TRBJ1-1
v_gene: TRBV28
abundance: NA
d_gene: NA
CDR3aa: CASSLFGVLSGTEAFF
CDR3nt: TGTGCCAGCAGTTTATTCGGAGTTCTCTCCGGCACTGAAGCTTTCTTT

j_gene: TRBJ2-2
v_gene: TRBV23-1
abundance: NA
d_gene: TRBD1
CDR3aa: CASSQSQDRGPYTGELFF
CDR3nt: TGCGCCAGCAGTCAATCCCAGGACAGGGGGCCCTACACCGGGGAGCTGTTTTTT

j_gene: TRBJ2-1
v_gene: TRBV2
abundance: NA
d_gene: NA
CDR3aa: CASRGAGGNEQFF
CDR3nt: TGTGCCAGCAGGGGGGCAGGAGGGAATGAGCAGTTCTTC

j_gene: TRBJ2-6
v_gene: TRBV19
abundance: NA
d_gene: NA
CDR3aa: CASSPFSGANVLTF
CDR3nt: TGTGCCAGTAGTCCCTTCTCTGGGGCCAACGTCCTGACTTTC

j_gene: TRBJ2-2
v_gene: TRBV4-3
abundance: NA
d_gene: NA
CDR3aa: CASTRGGERGGELFF
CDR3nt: TGCGCCAGCACCCGGGGTGGAGAACGGGGCGGGGAGCTGTTTTTT

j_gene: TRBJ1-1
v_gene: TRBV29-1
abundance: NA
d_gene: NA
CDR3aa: CSVSGRANTEAFF
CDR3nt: TGCAGCGTTTCAGGCAGGGCGAACACTGAAGCTTTCTTT

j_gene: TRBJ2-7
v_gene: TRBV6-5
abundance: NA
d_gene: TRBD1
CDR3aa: CASSFDRGLYEQYF
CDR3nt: TGTGCCAGCAGTTTCGACAGGGGGCTTTACGAGCAGTACTTC

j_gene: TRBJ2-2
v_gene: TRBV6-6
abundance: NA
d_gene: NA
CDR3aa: CASSPITGSGELFF
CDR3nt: TGTGCCAGCAGCCCAATAACAGGGTCCGGGGAGCTGTTTTTT

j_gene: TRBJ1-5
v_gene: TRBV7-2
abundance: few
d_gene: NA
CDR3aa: CASSAVGDSNQPQHF
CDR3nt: TGTGCCAGCAGCGCCGTGGGGGATAGCAATCAGCCCCAGCATTTT

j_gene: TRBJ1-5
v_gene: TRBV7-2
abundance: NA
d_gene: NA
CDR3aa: CASSLREQGIHNQPQHF
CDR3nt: TGTGCCAGCAGCTTGCGGGAACAGGGCATCCACAATCAGCCCCAGCATTTT

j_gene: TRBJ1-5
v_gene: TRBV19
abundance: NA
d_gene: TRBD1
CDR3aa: CASGQALGQPQHF
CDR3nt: TGTGCCAGCGGACAGGCCCTCGGTCAGCCCCAGCATTTT

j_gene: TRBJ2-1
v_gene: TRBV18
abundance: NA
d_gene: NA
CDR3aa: CASSPKGDEQFF
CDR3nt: TGTGCCAGCTCACCGAAGGGGGATGAGCAGTTCTTC

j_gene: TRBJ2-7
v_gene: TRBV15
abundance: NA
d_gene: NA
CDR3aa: CATSRDGKYEQYF
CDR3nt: TGTGCCACCAGCAGAGATGGAAAATACGAGCAGTACTTC

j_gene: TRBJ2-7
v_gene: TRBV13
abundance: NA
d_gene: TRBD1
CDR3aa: CASSFRDRGRNEQYF
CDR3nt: TGTGCCAGCAGCTTCCGGGACAGGGGTCGAAATGAGCAGTACTTC

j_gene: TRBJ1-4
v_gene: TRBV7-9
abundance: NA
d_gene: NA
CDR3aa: CASSLDSSNEKLFF
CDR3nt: TGTGCCAGCAGCCTGGACAGCTCCAATGAAAAACTGTTTTTT

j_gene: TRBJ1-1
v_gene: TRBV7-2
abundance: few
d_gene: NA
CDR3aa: CASSFQGINTEAFF
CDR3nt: TGTGCCAGCAGCTTCCAGGGTATCAACACTGAAGCTTTCTTT

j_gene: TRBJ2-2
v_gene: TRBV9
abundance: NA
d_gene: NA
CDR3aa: CASSVAERGELFF
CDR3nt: TGTGCCAGCAGCGTAGCGGAGAGAGGGGAGCTGTTTTTT

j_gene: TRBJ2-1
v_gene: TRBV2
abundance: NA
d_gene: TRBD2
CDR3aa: CASTPGLAGVGEQFF
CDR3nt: TGTGCCAGCACCCCGGGACTAGCGGGGGTAGGGGAGCAGTTCTTC

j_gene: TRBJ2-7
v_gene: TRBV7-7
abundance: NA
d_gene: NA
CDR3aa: CASSPNDRPGEQYF
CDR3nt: TGTGCCAGCAGCCCCAACGACAGGCCGGGTGAGCAGTACTTC

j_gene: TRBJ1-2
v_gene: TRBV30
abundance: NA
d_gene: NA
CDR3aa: CAWSVPSQGGYTF
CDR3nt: TGTGCCTGGAGTGTGCCCTCTCAGGGTGGCTACACCTTC

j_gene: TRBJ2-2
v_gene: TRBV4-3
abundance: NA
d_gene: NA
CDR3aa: CASSPSGAADTGELFF
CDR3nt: TGCGCCAGCAGCCCTTCTGGTGCGGCGGACACCGGGGAGCTGTTTTTT

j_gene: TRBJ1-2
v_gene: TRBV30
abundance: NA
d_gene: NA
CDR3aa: CAWSVGAAANYGYTF
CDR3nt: TGTGCCTGGAGTGTAGGGGCGGCAGCTAACTATGGCTACACCTTC

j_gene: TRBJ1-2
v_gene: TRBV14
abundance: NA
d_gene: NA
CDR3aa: CASSQVYREADGYTF
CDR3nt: TGTGCCAGCAGCCAAGTTTACAGGGAAGCGGATGGCTACACCTTC

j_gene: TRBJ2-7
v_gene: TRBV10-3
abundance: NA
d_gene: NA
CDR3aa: CAISESQVVGYEQYF
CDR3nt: TGTGCCATCAGTGAGTCCCAGGTGGTAGGCTACGAGCAGTACTTC

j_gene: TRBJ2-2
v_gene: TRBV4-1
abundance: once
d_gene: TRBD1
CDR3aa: CASSHGQDNTGELFF
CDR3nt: TGCGCCAGCAGCCATGGACAGGACAACACCGGGGAGCTGTTTTTT

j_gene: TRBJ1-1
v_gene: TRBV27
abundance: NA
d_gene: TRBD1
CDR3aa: CASSFERGHIGTEAFF
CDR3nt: TGTGCCAGCAGTTTTGAGAGGGGGCATATCGGCACTGAAGCTTTCTTT

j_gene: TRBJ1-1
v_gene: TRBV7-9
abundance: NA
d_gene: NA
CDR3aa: CASSLGAGRGNTEAFF
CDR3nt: TGTGCCAGCAGCTTAGGAGCAGGGAGAGGGAACACTGAAGCTTTCTTT

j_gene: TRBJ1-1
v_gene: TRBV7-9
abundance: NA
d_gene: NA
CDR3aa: CASSVGQMNTEAFF
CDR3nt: TGTGCCAGCAGCGTGGGACAAATGAACACTGAAGCTTTCTTT